This TCR beta chain emerged from a study of radiotherapy plus CTLA-4 blockade in lung cancer. CDR3 length: 13 residues. Germline assignment: CDR1 LNHDA and CDR2 SQIVND (reference sequence). The germline V and J ends were trimmed by 7 bases and 3 bases, with 12 bases remaining between them. Overall study results and limits: Subsequent to radiotherapy plus ipilimumab, tumor-derived TCR clones underwent expansion in blood. Early clone dynamics of blood T cells, plus interferon-beta, reportedly predicted response best.

Some clones are missing from TCRdb's copy, which holds only in-frame ones; the method was immunoSEQ multiplex PCR. The sample consists of around 82,000 clones, around 87% of them appearing once. Comment on this clone: Its cognate antigen is unknown.

The clonotype comes from a human donor with non-small cell lung cancer that progressed on radiotherapy plus ipilimumab. This sequence joins TRBV19 and TRBJ1-2, with D possibly being TRBD1 (6 bases). The source was peripheral blood, collected from a patient treated with radiotherapy plus ipilimumab. CDR3 in amino acids: CASMRGNHYGYTF. In nucleotides, the CDR3 is TGTGCCAGTATGAGGGGGAATCACTATGGCTACACCTTC.